This T cell receptor beta chain was identified in a study of cytomegalovirus exposure and HLA in healthy donors. Study results and limitations: Rare sequences made up most TCRs, while some public TCRs were found in many donors.

On this clone itself: Its antigen remains unknown.

The CDR3 extends over 15 amino acids. V lost 4 bases and J lost 0; bases outside the gene matches: 3. Germline loops: CDR1 LNHDA, CDR2 SQIVND (reference sequence). It was with 60 Vbeta and 13 Jbeta primers that the PCR ran. The repertoire was sequenced with immunoSEQ multiplex PCR; TCRdb's copy has only in-frame clones and lacks some. The top ten clones hold 4% to 6% of a sample with 150,000 to 200,000 clones, around 80% of them seen once. The chain joins TRBV19 to TRBJ2-4; 7 bases line up with TRBD1. Sequencing was done on a sample of PBMCs. The sequence came from a man aged 18 to 30 in good health and CMV-seronegative. The CDR3 region is CASSNDRVAKNIQYF. In nucleotides, the CDR3 is TGTGCCAGTAGTAACGACAGGGTAGCCAAAAACATTCAGTACTTC.